This T cell receptor beta chain was sequenced in a study of blood T cell repertoires in COVID-19. Study summary: Italy, Spain and the United States were the sources of the convalescent and acute COVID-19 samples. PBMCs, B-cell-depleted T cells, or T cells were the source of the cDNA or gDNA that made up the material.

V was shortened by 3 bases and J by 3 bases, with 11 bases between the two germline ends. Germline-derived CDR1 and CDR2 are MRHNA and SNTAGT. This CDR3 comprises 14 residues. How the authors handled the data: Estimation of nucleated cell counts was performed using reference gene primer amplification. Sequencing used immunoSEQ multiplex PCR; TCRdb keeps in-frame clones, though not all of them. The V and J calls and the clone size are those of that table, but D and trimming were determined from the DNA. This table has under 350,000 clones, roughly 91% appearing once. The TCR comes from a man in his forties with acute or convalescent COVID-19. Source material: peripheral blood. This chain uses TRBV6-4 with TRBJ1-1, with D perhaps TRBD1 (5 bases). The CDR3 coding sequence is TGTGCCAGCAGTGAACAGGCTGGGGACACTGAAGCTTTCTTT. This gives the protein CASSEQAGDTEAFF.